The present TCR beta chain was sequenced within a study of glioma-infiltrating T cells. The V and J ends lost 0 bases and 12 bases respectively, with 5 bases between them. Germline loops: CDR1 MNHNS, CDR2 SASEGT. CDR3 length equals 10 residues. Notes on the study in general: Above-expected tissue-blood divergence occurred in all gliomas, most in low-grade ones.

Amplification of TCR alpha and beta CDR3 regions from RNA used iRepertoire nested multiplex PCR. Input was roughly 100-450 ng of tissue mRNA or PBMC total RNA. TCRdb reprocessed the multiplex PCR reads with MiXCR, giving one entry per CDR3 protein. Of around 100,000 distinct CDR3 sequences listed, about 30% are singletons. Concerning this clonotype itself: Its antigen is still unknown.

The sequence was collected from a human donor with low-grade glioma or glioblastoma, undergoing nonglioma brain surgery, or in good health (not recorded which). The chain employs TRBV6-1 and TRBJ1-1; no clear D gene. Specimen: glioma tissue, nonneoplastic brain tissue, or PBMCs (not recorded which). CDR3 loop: CASSEAITFF. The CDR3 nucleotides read TGTGCCAGCAGTGAAGCCATTACTTTCTTT.